The clone carrying this T cell receptor (beta chain) was picked up one time. The data are from a study of blood T cell repertoires in COVID-19. V shed 5 bases, J shed 1 base, and the junction held 3 bases outside the gene matches. The CDR3 is 15 amino acids. Per germline, CDR1 MDHEN and CDR2 SYDVKM. TCRdb keeps only in-frame clones here, not all; method: immunoSEQ multiplex PCR. This table has about 90,000 clones, roughly 92% appearing once. This receptor was identified in a woman aged 55-70 years with active COVID-19. This rearrangement joins TRBV28 to TRBJ2-1; 9 bases are shared with TRBD2. The material sequenced was peripheral blood. CDR3 sequence (DNA): TGTGCCAGCAGTATAGCGGGAGTTTCCTACAATGAGCAGTTCTTC. Translating gives CASSIAGVSYNEQFF.